Listed here are 31 T cell receptor beta chains from one sample, sequenced in a study of immune evolution from preneoplasia to lung adenocarcinoma (dated by TCRdb to the early 2020s). To prepare the library, the immunoSEQ multiplex PCR assay was applied. Here the immuneACCESS table is served through TCRdb, limited to in-frame sequences with V and J called. Missing clones are a known gap in these copies; in checked studies unresolved V genes cover under half, and the rest lacks a known reason. The sample profile shows 37,000 or so clones; 74% of them were found once. The top ten clones comprise 5.5% to 7.5% of the sample. The sequenced sample consisted of FFPE invasive lung adenocarcinoma tissue. The cell subset or site label, as the study defines it: frankly invasive lung adenocarcinoma (ADC). The receptors were gathered from a person between 55 and 69 years old with lung adenocarcinoma.

The chain couples TRBV13 to TRBJ2-7, with D uncertain. V lost 3 bases and J 4 bases, leaving 19 bases between the germline ends. The CDR3 length is 16 residues. Per germline, CDR1 PRHDT and CDR2 FYEKMQ (reference sequence). The CDR3 loop reads CASSFRTEGIGYEQYF. CDR3 in DNA: TGTGCCAGCAGCTTCCGGACCGAAGGGATCGGATACGAGCAGTACTTC.

In its sample, this clone was seen once. The chain couples TRBV29-1 to TRBJ1-2, with TRBD1 matching over 8 bases. This CDR3 has 12 amino acids. Trimming removed 4 bases from V and 7 bases from J; junction bases left unmatched: 5. CDR1 and CDR2 (germline): SQVTM, ANQGSEA. CDR3: CSVGQGAGGYTF. DNA of the CDR3: TGCAGCGTTGGGCAGGGGGCGGGTGGCTACACCTTC.

The chain uses TRBV5-5 and TRBJ2-3; the match to TRBD2 covers 9 bases. The germline gives CDR1 SGHKS, CDR2 YYEKEE (reference sequence). The CDR3 has 16 amino acids. After removal of 2 bases from V and 2 bases from J, the junction contained 6 bases not matched to a gene. The CDR3 DNA is TGTGCCAGCAGCTTCAACGCGGGAGGGGTCACAGATACGCAGTATTTT. It yields the protein CASSFNAGGVTDTQYF.

This sequence joins TRBV7-2 and TRBJ2-7; perhaps TRBD1 as D (7 bases). CDR1 SGHTA and CDR2 FQGNSA come from the germline V gene. V was cut by 5 bases and J by 3 bases, with 11 bases left in between. This CDR3 comprises 13 residues. CDR3 sequence reads: CASSLQGGYEQYF. DNA for the CDR3: TGTGCCAGCAGCCTCCAGGGGGGCTACGAGCAGTACTTC.

The chain has TRBV4-2 and TRBJ2-1, with a tentative D call TRBD2 (7 bases). Per germline, CDR1 LGHNA and CDR2 YNFKEQ. V dropped 0 bases and J dropped 9 bases, with 18 bases sitting between them. The CDR3 has 16 amino acids. The CDR3 DNA reads as TGTGCCAGCAGCCAAGATAGGAGGGGCGGGGGCGCTGAGCAGTTCTTC. Translating it yields CASSQDRRGGGAEQFF.

There are a few counts of this clone. This chain connects TRBV7-6 to TRBJ2-2, with a tentative D call TRBD2 (7 bases). V dropped 3 bases and J dropped 6 bases, with 11 bases sitting between them. This CDR3 comprises 14 residues. Germline V CDR1 and CDR2: SGHVS, FNYEAQ. The CDR3 region is CASSFIGGAGELFF. The DNA for the CDR3 is TGTGCCAGCAGCTTCATAGGGGGGGCCGGGGAGCTGTTTTTT.

The chain links TRBV18 to TRBJ2-7; D possibly corresponds to TRBD1 (6 bases). V gave up 5 bases and J gave up 3 bases, with 14 bases separating them. CDR3 length: 14 residues. CDR1 is KGHSH and CDR2 is LQKENI in the germline V gene. The CDR3 protein is CASSDLTGSYEQYF. Here the CDR3 DNA reads TGTGCCAGCTCAGATCTAACAGGGAGCTACGAGCAGTACTTC.

This chain uses TRBV5-1 with TRBJ2-2, with D unresolved. The germline CDR1 and CDR2 sequences are SGHRS and YFSETQ. V was shortened by 2 bases and J by 5 bases, with 16 bases between the two germline ends. CDR3 length equals 16 residues. The CDR3 loop is CASSFSALRLTGELFF. CDR3 nucleotides: TGCGCCAGCAGCTTTTCGGCCCTCAGGCTTACCGGGGAGCTGTTTTTT.

This rearrangement joins TRBV19 to TRBJ2-3; D could derive from TRBD1 or TRBD2 (6 bases each). Germline loops: CDR1 LNHDA, CDR2 SQIVND (reference sequence). The CDR3 spans 22 residues. The germline V and J ends were trimmed by 7 bases and 1 base, with 36 bases remaining between them. CDR3 DNA: TGTGCCAGTACCCCCCGAGGCCCCCGGCCCCGAGGCGGGAAGGGGGGCACAGATACGCAGTATTTT. Amino acid sequence: CASTPRGPRPRGGKGGTDTQYF.

The DNA for the CDR3 is TGCAGCGCTGGGACAGCAACCTTGGGGACCCAGTACTTC. Its translation is CSAGTATLGTQYF. The chain employs TRBV29-1 and TRBJ2-5, with 7 bases lining up with TRBD1. CDR1 SQVTM and CDR2 ANQGSEA come from the germline V gene. The V gene end was trimmed by 7 bases and the J gene end by 7 bases; junction bases not matched to a gene: 12. This CDR3 has 13 amino acids.

This chain uses TRBV5-1 with TRBJ2-5, with a tentative D call TRBD2 (6 bases). Germline V lookup: CDR1 SGHRS, CDR2 YFSETQ. The CDR3 runs to 15 residues. Trimming left V 6 bases short and J 2 bases short, with 17 bases between. CDR3 loop: CASKMVEAGQETQYF. CDR3 sequence (DNA): TGCGCCAGCAAAATGGTCGAGGCGGGGCAAGAGACCCAGTACTTC.

The chain links TRBV11-2 to TRBJ2-1; no clear D gene. The CDR3 runs to 13 residues. Trimming stripped 2 bases from V and 9 bases from J, with 11 bases between. Looked up from germline, CDR1 is SGHAT and CDR2 is FQNNGV. The CDR3 DNA reads TGTGCCAGCAGCTTACAGACAATAGGTGAGCAGTTCTTC. Its translation: CASSLQTIGEQFF.

The V gene is TRBV19, the J gene TRBJ2-1; possible D gene TRBD2, 6 bases. The CDR3 runs to 14 residues. Trimming pared 8 bases from V and 13 bases from J, leaving 24 bases between. Per germline, CDR1 LNHDA and CDR2 SQIVND (reference sequence). The CDR3 nucleotides are TGTGCCAGTTCAGTCCCTAGCGAGGGCCAGTTTCAGTTCTTC. This gives the protein CASSVPSEGQFQFF.

The gene calls are TRBV14 and TRBJ2-7; 7 bases are shared with TRBD1. This CDR3 has 15 amino acids. The germline CDR1 and CDR2 sequences are SGHDN and FVKESK. Germline trimming cut 2 bases from V and 0 bases from J; bases unmatched to any gene: 4. The CDR3 DNA sequence: TGTGCCAGCAGCCAAATGGGACAGTACTCCTACGAGCAGTACTTC. As protein: CASSQMGQYSYEQYF.

This clone has more than one count but fewer than ten. The chain joins TRBV5-4 to TRBJ2-5, with D maybe TRBD2 (5 bases). The CDR3 length is 15 residues. The V end was cut by 4 bases, the J end by 0 bases, with 13 bases between. Germline-derived CDR1 and CDR2 are SGHNT and YYREEE (reference sequence). CDR3 loop: CASSGPVRDQETQYF. As DNA, the CDR3 is TGTGCCAGCAGCGGACCGGTGCGGGACCAAGAGACCCAGTACTTC.

This rearrangement joins TRBV6-5 to TRBJ1-1, with D perhaps TRBD1 (5 bases). Germline-derived CDR1 and CDR2 are MNHEY and SVGAGI. Trimming took off 5 bases at V and 0 bases at J, with 10 bases between the two ends. The CDR3 is 14 amino acids. CDR3 DNA sequence: TGTGCCAGCAGTCGACAGAGAATGAACACTGAAGCTTTCTTT. It is translated as CASSRQRMNTEAFF.

This chain uses TRBV5-4 with TRBJ2-7; 8 bases agree with TRBD1. V dropped 0 bases and J dropped 3; count of bases not matched to a gene: 11. This CDR3 spans 17 amino acids. Germline CDR1 and CDR2: SGHNT and YYREEE (reference sequence). This CDR3 is CASSLGGLVTGVYEQYF. As DNA, the CDR3 is TGTGCCAGCAGCTTGGGGGGGCTTGTGACAGGGGTCTACGAGCAGTACTTC.

CDR3 residues: CASSPNPRGAQGKLFF. The CDR3 region has the DNA TGTGCCAGCAGCCCCAACCCCCGCGGGGCGCAAGGAAAACTGTTTTTT. The J gene is TRBJ1-4, the V gene TRBV7-2, with D tentatively TRBD1 (5 bases). The CDR3 is made up of 16 amino acids. With 5 bases removed from V and 10 bases from J, the gap between germline ends came to 23 bases. Per germline, CDR1 SGHTA and CDR2 FQGNSA.

The chain links TRBV5-5 to TRBJ1-1, with unresolved D. V lost 0 bases and J lost 1, with 4 bases in between. The CDR3 loop spans 13 amino acids. From germline, CDR1 is SGHKS and CDR2 YYEKEE (reference sequence). The CDR3 reads CASSLGENTEAFF. CDR3 bases: TGTGCCAGCAGCTTGGGGGAGAACACTGAAGCTTTCTTT.

Turning to this clone: Distinct nucleotide sequences in the sample also encode this CDR3. The chain joins TRBV5-1 to TRBJ1-1, with 7 bases lining up with TRBD1. CDR1 and CDR2 from the germline V gene are SGHRS and YFSETQ. There are 13 residues in the CDR3. V shed 4 bases, J shed 4 bases, and the junction held 4 bases outside the gene matches. CDR3 protein: CASSSQGGTEAFF. CDR3 nucleotide sequence: TGCGCCAGCAGCAGTCAGGGGGGCACTGAAGCTTTCTTT.

The chain couples TRBV6-5 to TRBJ2-7, with a tentative D call TRBD1 (6 bases). Looked up from germline, CDR1 is MNHEY and CDR2 is SVGAGI. The CDR3 has 15 amino acids. Deletions cut 6 bases from V and 2 bases from J, with 17 bases between. For the CDR3, the DNA is TGTGCCAGCAGCCCCAAGGGGGATCGACCCTACGAGCAGTACTTC. Its protein is CASSPKGDRPYEQYF.

The J gene is TRBJ2-3, the V gene TRBV7-3, with TRBD1 as a possible D gene (5 bases). V dropped 5 bases and J dropped 2 bases, with 14 bases sitting between them. The CDR3 covers 15 residues. Germline V gene sequence: CDR1 SGHTA, CDR2 FQGTGA. CDR3 amino acids: CASSPLGHHTDTQYF. DNA of the CDR3: TGTGCCAGCAGCCCCCTAGGACATCACACAGATACGCAGTATTTT.

The chain carries TRBV5-5 and TRBJ2-5; TRBD1 matches at 7 bases. Germline CDR1 and CDR2: SGHKS and YYEKEE (reference sequence). This CDR3 is 12 amino acids long. With 6 bases clipped from V and 4 bases from J, the junction kept 3 bases outside the gene matches. CDR3 amino acids: CASNHRGETQYF. DNA for the CDR3: TGTGCCAGCAACCACAGGGGAGAGACCCAGTACTTC.

The chain combines TRBV9 with TRBJ1-1, with 7 bases fitting TRBD1. J lost 4 bases, V lost 1 base, and 7 bases had no gene match. CDR3 length: 15 residues. Germline CDR1 reads SGDLS; CDR2 reads YYNGEE. This CDR3 reads CASSVNRQGATEAFF. In DNA, the CDR3 is TGTGCCAGCAGCGTAAACCGACAGGGAGCCACTGAAGCTTTCTTT.

V and J are TRBV19 and TRBJ1-5; possible D gene TRBD1, 5 bases. In germline, CDR1 is LNHDA, CDR2 SQIVND (reference sequence). V dropped 6 bases and J dropped 7 bases, with 13 bases sitting between them. The CDR3 extends over 13 amino acids. The chain's CDR3 is CASSQGLGQPQHF. The CDR3 DNA sequence: TGTGCCAGTAGCCAGGGATTGGGGCAGCCCCAGCATTTT.

The genes are TRBV10-3 and TRBJ1-2, with 10 bases aligning to TRBD1. CDR1 ENHRY and CDR2 SYGVKD come from the germline V gene. CDR3 length equals 14 residues. Trimming removed 6 bases from V and 4 bases from J; junction bases left unmatched: 5. This chain's CDR3 is CAIRGQGDSYGYTF. CDR3 coding DNA: TGTGCCATCAGAGGACAGGGGGACAGCTATGGCTACACCTTC.

This clone was detected only once. The chain carries TRBV18 and TRBJ2-6, with D possibly being TRBD2 (6 bases). Germline V gives CDR1 KGHSH, CDR2 LQKENI. V lost 3 bases, J lost 2 bases, and 14 bases lay in between. The CDR3 spans 17 residues. The CDR3 nucleotides are TGTGCCAGCTCACCCCGGAGGCGGGGTCCTGGGGCCAACGTCCTGACTTTC. Its translation is CASSPRRRGPGANVLTF.

This rearrangement joins TRBV28 to TRBJ2-2; perhaps TRBD1 as D (6 bases). The CDR3 is made up of 14 amino acids. The germline gives CDR1 MDHEN, CDR2 SYDVKM. The V end was cut by 5 bases, the J end by 7 bases, with 14 bases between. The CDR3 region has the DNA TGTGCCAGCAGTGCACTACAGGGTTTCGGGGAGCTGTTTTTT. Amino acid sequence: CASSALQGFGELFF.

The gene calls are TRBV18 and TRBJ2-5; 14 positions match TRBD2. The V segment lost 6 bases and the J segment 5 bases; nucleotides outside the gene matches: 11. Germline CDR1 is KGHSH and CDR2 is LQKENI. This CDR3 region has 17 residues. CDR3 loop: CASSTRTSGRRRETQYF. Written as DNA, the CDR3 is TGTGCCAGCTCTACACGGACTAGCGGGAGGAGGAGGGAGACCCAGTACTTC.

The chain recombines TRBV29-1 with TRBJ2-3; TRBD1 matches 9 bases. V trimming: 6 bases; J trimming: 1 base; junction bases outside the gene matches: 2. The CDR3 extends over 13 amino acids. CDR1 SQVTM and CDR2 ANQGSEA come from the germline V gene. CDR3 DNA sequence: TGCAGCGTGACAGGGGGTGGCACAGATACGCAGTATTTT. Its translation is CSVTGGGTDTQYF.

The chain combines TRBV27 with TRBJ2-7, with 8 bases aligning to TRBD2. V was pared by 5 bases and J by 2 bases, with 8 bases of the junction left unmatched. Germline V CDR1 and CDR2: MNHEY, SMNVEV (reference sequence). The CDR3 runs 15 residues. The CDR3 loop reads CASSGDPGGTYEQYF. The CDR3 DNA reads TGTGCCAGCAGTGGGGACCCGGGGGGGACCTACGAGCAGTACTTC.